The sequence of this TCR beta chain was determined in a study of blood T cell repertoires in COVID-19. As for the study in general: The United States, Italy and Spain supplied acute and convalescent COVID-19 samples. PBMCs, B-cell-depleted T cells, or T cells were the source of the cDNA or gDNA that made up the material.

Original data processing: Estimation of nucleated cell counts was performed using reference gene primer amplification. Here immunoSEQ multiplex PCR was the method, and the copy in TCRdb shows in-frame clones only, minus some. That table is the source of V, J and clone size, and D and trimming were worked out from the DNA. The data contain fewer than 250,000 clones, approximately 86% of them singletons. Germline loops: CDR1 KGHDR, CDR2 SFDVKD. There are 13 residues in the CDR3. J gave up 7 bases and V 5 bases, and 3 bases lay outside the gene matches. The sequencing input was peripheral blood. The V gene is TRBV24-1, the J gene TRBJ2-5, with 10 positions matching TRBD1. The receptor was isolated from a human donor in a cohort sampled during active COVID-19. CDR3 loop: CATSGQGAGTQYF. The CDR3 nucleotides are TGTGCCACCAGTGGACAGGGGGCAGGGACCCAGTACTTC.